These 10 T cell receptor beta chains were sequenced from one sample in a study of cytomegalovirus exposure and HLA in healthy donors. Here immunoSEQ multiplex PCR was the method, and the copy in TCRdb shows in-frame clones only, minus some. The table records a few hundred thousand clones, about nine tenths of them present only once. Sequencing was done on a sample of PBMCs. The origin of the receptors is a woman between 18 and 30 years old in good health and CMV-seronegative.

The chain is built from TRBV2 and TRBJ2-7; D is perhaps TRBD1 (5 bases). Trimming left V 3 bases short and J 2 bases short, with 14 bases between. CDR3 length: 15 amino acids. CDR1 SNHLY and CDR2 FYNNEI come from the germline V gene. This chain's CDR3 is CASSDETARPYEQYF. CDR3 coding DNA: TGTGCCAGCAGTGACGAGACAGCCCGCCCCTACGAGCAGTACTTC.

CDR3 region: CASSPQERTTDTQYF. The CDR3 region has the DNA TGTGCCAGCAGCCCACAAGAGCGAACCACAGATACGCAGTATTTT. The chain couples TRBV7-9 to TRBJ2-3, with no clear D. The germline CDR1 and CDR2 sequences are SEHNR and FQNEAQ (reference sequence). V shed 5 bases and J shed 2 bases, with 14 bases lying between them. The CDR3 contains 15 residues.

The V and J genes are TRBV2 and TRBJ2-5, with 11 positions matching TRBD2. J was trimmed by 7 bases and V by 4 bases; bases with no gene match: 5. Germline assignment: CDR1 SNHLY and CDR2 FYNNEI. The CDR3 loop spans 14 amino acids. CDR3 DNA sequence: TGTGCCAGCAGTGTAACTAGCGGGAGTGGGACCCAGTACTTC. Translated, it gives CASSVTSGSGTQYF.

The chain carries TRBV5-6 and TRBJ2-5; D remains unclear. Germline CDR1 and CDR2: SGHDT and YYEEEE. Trimming pared 0 bases from V and 1 base from J, leaving 7 bases between. This CDR3 contains 14 residues. CDR3 loop: CASSLVPTQETQYF. The CDR3, as DNA: TGTGCCAGCAGCTTGGTCCCTACCCAAGAGACCCAGTACTTC.

The chain recombines TRBV5-1 with TRBJ1-1; weak D call: TRBD1 (6 bases). This CDR3 has 14 amino acids. V lost 0 bases to trimming and J lost 4 bases, with 10 bases between them. Per germline, CDR1 SGHRS and CDR2 YFSETQ. The CDR3: CASSLDRVSTEAFF. DNA of the CDR3: TGCGCCAGCAGCTTGGACAGGGTGAGCACTGAAGCTTTCTTT.

The chain couples TRBV7-6 to TRBJ2-5; D is possibly TRBD2 (5 bases). The ends were cut back, 5 bases at V and 1 base at J, with 11 bases in the middle. The CDR3 contains 14 residues. CDR1 SGHVS and CDR2 FNYEAQ come from the germline V gene. Here the CDR3 reads CASSGSGLQETQYF. CDR3 bases: TGTGCCAGCAGCGGGAGCGGCCTCCAAGAGACCCAGTACTTC.

The chain recombines TRBV19 with TRBJ2-7; 8 bases are shared with TRBD1. CDR3 length: 15 amino acids. J gave up 4 bases and V 4 bases, and 9 bases lay outside the gene matches. Germline V gene lookup returns CDR1 LNHDA and CDR2 SQIVND (reference sequence). CDR3 loop: CASSTYGTGEYEQYF. CDR3 bases: TGTGCCAGTAGTACTTACGGGACAGGAGAGTACGAGCAGTACTTC.

This clone was observed a single time. J is TRBJ2-7 and V is TRBV11-1, with TRBD2 as a possible D gene (5 bases). Trimming pared 2 bases from V and 3 bases from J, leaving 11 bases between. The CDR3 extends over 14 amino acids. From germline, CDR1 is SGHAT and CDR2 FQDESV (reference sequence). CDR3 sequence: CASSLRADYYEQYF. CDR3 nucleotide sequence: TGTGCCAGCAGCTTACGGGCAGACTACTACGAGCAGTACTTC.

J is TRBJ2-5 and V is TRBV7-8, with 16 bases that match TRBD2. The ends lost 5 bases at V and 4 bases at J; junction bases unmatched: 7. The CDR3 length is 17 residues. CDR1 SGHVS and CDR2 FQNEAQ come from the germline V gene. CDR3 coding DNA: TGTGCCAGCAGCGCGGGACTAGCGGGAGGGTTGCGAGAGACCCAGTACTTC. It translates to CASSAGLAGGLRETQYF.

CDR3 region: CASSPSLNEQFF. CDR3 coding DNA: TGTGCCAGCAGCCCCTCCCTCAATGAGCAGTTCTTC. The chain links TRBV5-6 to TRBJ2-1, with D uncertain. From germline, CDR1 is SGHDT and CDR2 YYEEEE. V was shortened by 4 bases and J by 6 bases, with 8 bases between the two germline ends. The CDR3 runs 12 residues.